The rows below give T cell receptor beta chains drawn from one sample of a study of T-cell memory formation after mild COVID-19. TCRdb processed the 5' RACE reads anew with MiXCR; each CDR3 protein has one entry. Of over 130,000 distinct CDR3 sequences in the sample, 11% to 15% were seen once. Sequenced sample: PBMCs or a T cell subset sorted from them (not recorded which). All receptors derive from an adult woman who had mild COVID-19 (a few samples of this study predate the infection). Cell type and time point are not known. Both conserved end residues are part of each CDR3. Fields, in order: CDR3 length, V gene, J gene, CDR3 protein.

13	TRBV29-1	TRBJ1-2	CSVAEPEPYGYTF
17	TRBV9	TRBJ2-1	CASSLPRGGGPTNEQFF
14	TRBV21-1	TRBJ2-7	CASSPGDGTYEQYF
14	TRBV29-1	TRBJ1-3	CSVAERSSGNTIYF
13	TRBV5-6	TRBJ2-2	CASSLAGVGELFF
14	TRBV12-3/TRBV12-4	TRBJ2-1	CASTALGEDNEQFF
13	TRBV11-2	TRBJ2-5	CASSPGTGQPQYF
14	TRBV7-2	TRBJ2-5	CASSPRLQQETQYF
16	TRBV5-1	TRBJ2-7	CASSPGAGTGEFEQYF
15	TRBV5-6	TRBJ2-7	CASSPDDQGGYEQYF
17	TRBV3-1	TRBJ2-3	CASSPPGLAGPPDTQYF
14	TRBV29-1	TRBJ1-1	CSVNQGEGNTEAFF
16	TRBV6-2/TRBV6-3	TRBJ1-1	CASSYSKWIVSTEAFF
15	TRBV6-6	TRBJ2-7	CASTEGRDPTSRQYF
15	TRBV27	TRBJ1-6	CASSLSGQGKSPLHF
13	TRBV5-5	TRBJ2-1	CASRLAGYNEQFF
14	TRBV9	TRBJ2-2	CASSVGGSTGELFF
16	TRBV14	TRBJ2-7	CASSQSPSGRVGEQYF
16	TRBV4-2	TRBJ2-6	CASSQEVFSGANVLTF
15	TRBV7-3	TRBJ2-1	CASSLEGATYNEQFF
15	TRBV13	TRBJ2-5	CASIRRGGYQETQYF
14	TRBV5-1	TRBJ1-2	CASSPGEGDYGYTF
14	TRBV4-3	TRBJ1-1	CASSQAFRAREAFF
16	TRBV15	TRBJ1-5	CATSSQRGLGNQPQHF
13	TRBV25-1	TRBJ2-5	CASSEFPQETQYF
16	TRBV12-3/TRBV12-4	TRBJ2-5	CASSLSGQGVQETQYF
16	TRBV4-3	TRBJ2-1	CASSQGSRASYNEQFF
14	TRBV18	TRBJ1-2	CASSPPYGGYGYTF
14	TRBV11-2	TRBJ1-5	CASSLSGMNQPQHF
15	TRBV27	TRBJ2-7	CASSLSSGGSYEQYF
18	TRBV7-6	TRBJ2-7	CASSLEEGSGGAIYEQYF
16	TRBV20-1	TRBJ1-2	CSASEQSLAGGYGYTF
18	TRBV2	TRBJ2-2	CASSERRRGSEGTGELFF
15	TRBV11-3	TRBJ2-7	CASSLPQTGSYEQYF
16	TRBV10-3	TRBJ2-2	CAISDLSRQNTGELFF
19	TRBV24-1	TRBJ2-1	CATSDLSVRVAGGPEEQFF
15	TRBV7-9	TRBJ2-1	CASSRGVASYNEQFF
13	TRBV7-8	TRBJ2-5	CASSPINEETQYF
18	TRBV4-2	TRBJ2-3	CASSPQGPGLAGPDTQYF
13	TRBV12-3/TRBV12-4	TRBJ1-2	CASSFTGNYGYTF
15	TRBV20-1	TRBJ2-7	CSARDVGSGTYEQYF
16	TRBV6-6	TRBJ2-7	CASSHPPGVSSYEQYF
13	TRBV5-6	TRBJ1-6	CASSLGANSPLHF
13	TRBV10-2	TRBJ1-5	CASTPDPNPPQHF
16	TRBV5-1	TRBJ2-1	CASSPVAGGAYNEQFF
13	TRBV24-1	TRBJ2-1	CATSDLGDNEQFF
15	TRBV20-1	TRBJ2-7	CSARDTRTASYEQYF
15	TRBV4-1	TRBJ1-6	CASSHEAQEGSPLHF
16	TRBV7-8	TRBJ2-3	CASSKTSAQYTDTQYF
15	TRBV19	TRBJ2-7	CASSVQRDRVDEQYF
13	TRBV12-3/TRBV12-4	TRBJ2-2	CASSPGVAGELFF
13	TRBV7-9	TRBJ2-5	CASRAGDRETQYF
17	TRBV7-6	TRBJ1-3	CASSLALGTGRGNTIYF
17	TRBV4-3	TRBJ2-1	CASSQETGWGSYNEQFF
19	TRBV5-1	TRBJ2-3	CASSSYYIHVRAPPDTQYF
15	TRBV3-1	TRBJ2-7	CASSQGVGAPYEQYF
13	TRBV30	TRBJ1-1	CAWSVVGTSEAFF
14	TRBV7-2	TRBJ2-7	CASSSLATVYEQYF